This TCR beta chain was identified during a study of vaccination and CD4 T cells after COVID-19. The CDR3 is 12 amino acids. V was trimmed by 3 bases and J by 0 bases, leaving 3 bases between them. The V gene's germline CDR1 is DFQATT and CDR2 SNEGSKA (reference sequence). Cultured CD4+ T cell DNA underwent sequencing with the Oncomine TCR Beta short-read assay. Each CDR3 protein is one row after TCRdb ran MiXCR on the PCR reads. Among 20,000 to 25,000 distinct CDR3 sequences listed, nearly 55% were seen once. Treatment reported: roughly 11-day PBMC culture with coronavirus spike peptide pools or control peptides (ViraFEST assay). Expanded clonotypes were found by TCR sequencing after peptide-pool stimulation (ViraFEST). Remarks on this clonotype: Its cognate antigen is unknown.

Source material: CD4+ T cells from blood, cultured in vitro. This chain uses TRBV20-1 with TRBJ2-1, with unresolved D. The receptor's source is a human donor who had recovered from COVID-19. In nucleotides, the CDR3 is TGCAGTGCTAGCAGCTCCTACAATGAGCAGTTCTTC. Amino acid sequence: CSASSSYNEQFF.